This T cell receptor (beta chain) was sequenced in a study of metastatic and nonmetastatic thyroid tumors. Turning to this clone: Possible read error: a much larger clone is one base away.

TCRdb reanalyzed the PCR reads via MiXCR. The sample includes 85,000 to 95,000 clones, 15% of them seen just once. Nobody among the patients had been given any treatment before thyroid surgery. The CDR3 length is 14 residues. With 4 bases removed from V and 1 base from J, the gap between germline ends came to 10 bases. Germline V gives CDR1 LNHNV, CDR2 YYDKDF (reference sequence). The sequenced material came from blood. This receptor was obtained from a female donor with papillary thyroid cancer or a benign thyroid nodule (not recorded which). Some clones in this sample may be carry-over from other donors' samples. V and J are TRBV15 and TRBJ1-1; D remains ambiguous. CDR3 region: CATSIDLSNTEAFF. The CDR3 DNA is TGTGCCACCAGCATAGATCTCTCGAACACTGAAGCTTTCTTT.